Listed here are 20 T cell receptor beta chains from one sample, sequenced in a study of T-cell reconstitution after alpha-beta-depleted transplantation in children. It was with unique molecular identifiers that the TCRbeta library was prepared. TCRdb itself ran the PCR reads through MiXCR, one entry per CDR3 protein. The repertoire holds about 410,000 distinct CDR3 sequences, with roughly 20% as singletons. The sample was PBMCs from the stem cell graft donor, taken from the stem cell graft. The receptor set was obtained from a human donor who donated a stem cell graft to a child with acute myeloid leukemia.

This clonotype was seen many times. This chain uses TRBV7-9 with TRBJ2-3, with D possibly matching TRBD1 (6 bases). Trimming took off 5 bases at V and 2 bases at J, with 8 bases between the two ends. Germline CDR1 reads SEHNR; CDR2 reads FQNEAQ (reference sequence). The CDR3 loop spans 13 amino acids. The CDR3 reads CASSRDNTDTQYF. CDR3 nucleotide sequence: TGTGCCAGCAGCCGGGACAACACAGATACGCAGTATTTT.

V and J are TRBV10-3 and TRBJ2-4; D possibly uses TRBD1 or TRBD2 (6 bases each). Germline V gene data show CDR1 as ENHRY and CDR2 as SYGVKD. The V gene lost 1 base and the J gene lost 5 bases, with 12 bases spanning the gap. CDR3 size: 15 residues. The CDR3 here is CAISEYGGLENIQYF. CDR3 coding DNA: TGTGCCATCAGTGAGTACGGGGGCCTCGAAAACATTCAGTACTTC.

The table lists this clonotype with many counts. The CDR3 bases are TGCAGTGCCCTGACTAGCGGGGTTAGCACAGATACGCAGTATTTT. It yields the protein CSALTSGVSTDTQYF. The genes are TRBV20-1 and TRBJ2-3, with TRBD2 identical over 11 bases. This CDR3 has 15 residues. V lost 6 bases and J lost 0; bases outside the gene matches: 5. CDR1 DFQATT and CDR2 SNEGSKA come from the germline V gene (reference sequence).

This clonotype was picked up a small number of times. Given a far larger clone just one base away, this is likely a sequencing read error. This chain uses TRBV12-3 or TRBV12-4 with TRBJ2-2; D uncertain. The CDR3 is made up of 11 amino acids. The CDR3 loop reads CASGFTGELFF. The CDR3, as DNA: TGTGCCAGCGGTTTCACCGGGGAGCTGTTTTTT.

The chain employs TRBV7-2 and TRBJ1-2, with a weak D call TRBD1 (6 bases). The germline V gene encodes CDR1 SGHTA and CDR2 FQGNSA. Trimming cost V 5 bases and J 4 bases, with 8 bases left between them. This CDR3 is built from 12 residues. In DNA, the CDR3 is TGTGCCAGCAGCCTGGACAGCTATGGCTACACCTTC. As protein: CASSLDSYGYTF. Drawing the rest from reference TRBV7-2 and TRBJ1-2, the complete variable domain is GAGVSQSPSNKVTEKGKDVELRCDPISGHTALYWYRQSLGQGLEFLIYFQGNSAPDKSGLPSDRFSAERTGGSVSTLTIQRTQQEDSAVYLCASSLDSYGYTFGSGTRLTVV.

This clonotype has ten or more counts. The chain couples TRBV12-3 or TRBV12-4 to TRBJ1-5; possible D gene TRBD1, 6 bases. Trimming stripped 6 bases from V and 7 bases from J, with 10 bases between. The CDR3 runs to 12 residues. CDR3 loop: CASRAGAQPQHF. CDR3 bases: TGTGCCAGCAGGGCAGGGGCCCAGCCCCAGCATTTT.

V and J are TRBV7-9 and TRBJ2-7; 7 nucleotides agree with TRBD2. CDR3 size: 13 residues. CDR1 and CDR2 from the germline V gene are SEHNR and FQNEAQ (reference sequence). J was trimmed by 5 bases and V by 5 bases; bases with no gene match: 6. The CDR3: CASSRRGDHEQYF. CDR3 DNA sequence: TGTGCCAGCAGCCGACGGGGGGACCACGAGCAGTACTTC. Based on the CDR3 plus reference TRBV7-9 and TRBJ2-7, the full variable domain is DTGVSQNPRHKITKRGQNVTFRCDPISEHNRLYWYRQTLGQGPEFLTYFQNEAQLEKSRLLSDRFSAERPKGSFSTLEIQRTEQGDSAMYLCASSRRGDHEQYFGPGTRLTVT.

The rearrangement links TRBV4-2 to TRBJ2-6; D call uncertain. This CDR3 region has 16 residues. Between the trimmed V and J ends, which lost 1 base and 1 base, there was a span of 8 bases. Germline CDR1 LGHNA, CDR2 YNFKEQ. CDR3 in amino acids: CASSQVYGSGANVLTF. In nucleotides, the CDR3 is TGTGCCAGCAGCCAAGTATATGGATCTGGGGCCAACGTCCTGACTTTC.

This chain links TRBV28 with TRBJ2-5; D gene unclear. This CDR3 spans 15 amino acids. The germline CDR1 and CDR2 sequences are MDHEN and SYDVKM. V dropped 7 bases and J dropped 2 bases, with 17 bases sitting between them. This chain's CDR3 is CASTSWAGPQETQYF. CDR3 sequence (DNA): TGTGCCAGCACCTCTTGGGCAGGCCCTCAAGAGACCCAGTACTTC.

V gene TRBV6-1 combines with J gene TRBJ2-3; 10 positions agree with TRBD2. The CDR3 is 16 residues long. The germline V gene encodes CDR1 MNHNS and CDR2 SASEGT. With V trimmed by 7 bases and J by 6 bases, 13 bases remained unmatched. In DNA, the CDR3 is TGTGCCAGCAAGGGTTCAGCGGGGGGGTGGACTGATACGCAGTATTTT. The encoded protein is CASKGSAGGWTDTQYF.

In its sample, this clonotype was seen a few times. The chain carries TRBV5-1 and TRBJ1-1; TRBD1 matches 9 bases. This CDR3 spans 14 amino acids. The germline gives CDR1 SGHRS, CDR2 YFSETQ. The junction had 4 bases not matched to a gene; V was cut back by 6 bases and J by 1 base. Written as DNA, the CDR3 is TGCGCCAGCAAACAGGGGGCGGGGAACACTGAAGCTTTCTTT. It encodes CASKQGAGNTEAFF.

This clonotype was seen many times. This chain links TRBV25-1 with TRBJ2-7; D perhaps matches TRBD1 (6 bases). CDR1 and CDR2 from the germline V gene are MGHDK and SYGVNS. The CDR3 runs 15 residues. Trimming shortened V by 2 bases and J by 0 bases, and 11 bases separated the two germline ends. For the CDR3, the DNA is TGTGCCAGCAGTGAAGATGGGGGCGGCTCCTACGAGCAGTACTTC. Amino acids: CASSEDGGGSYEQYF.

This clonotype was counted only a few times. The gene calls are TRBV5-5 and TRBJ1-5; the D gene is possibly TRBD1 (5 bases). Trimming pared 0 bases from V and 6 bases from J, leaving 10 bases between. This CDR3 comprises 14 residues. CDR1 is SGHKS, CDR2 YYEKEE, per germline (reference sequence). CDR3 region: CASSLAGGAQPQHF. In DNA, the CDR3 is TGTGCCAGCAGCTTGGCCGGAGGGGCTCAGCCCCAGCATTTT.

This clonotype showed up many times. The chain carries TRBV12-3 or TRBV12-4 and TRBJ2-7; 9 bases are a match to TRBD1. With V trimmed by 4 bases and J by 6 bases, 1 base remained unmatched. This CDR3 region has 12 residues. For the CDR3, the DNA is TGTGCCAGCAGTTCGGACAGGGGCGAGCAGTACTTC. Translated, it gives CASSSDRGEQYF.

V is TRBV18 and J is TRBJ1-5; D is ambiguous. CDR1 KGHSH and CDR2 LQKENI come from the germline V gene. V dropped 3 bases and J dropped 9 bases, with 18 bases sitting between them. CDR3 size: 15 residues. Here the CDR3 reads CASSPDDNSRRPQHF. In nucleotides, the CDR3 is TGTGCCAGCTCACCCGACGACAATTCTCGTCGGCCCCAGCATTTT.

The chain recombines TRBV6-9 with TRBJ2-1; 9 bases align to TRBD2. The CDR3 is 16 amino acids. Germline assignment: CDR1 MNHGY and CDR2 SVAAGI. The J segment lost 3 bases and the V segment lost 0 bases, leaving 3 bases of the junction unmatched. Here the CDR3 reads CASSYSQTSGYNEQFF. The CDR3 nucleotides are TGTGCCAGCAGTTATTCACAGACTAGCGGCTACAATGAGCAGTTCTTC.

The chain links TRBV20-1 to TRBJ2-5; TRBD2 matches at 10 bases. The V and J ends lost 3 bases and 3 bases, in that order; junction bases with no gene match: 1. CDR3 length: 13 residues. Looked up from germline, CDR1 is DFQATT and CDR2 is SNEGSKA (reference sequence). For the CDR3, the DNA is TGCAGTGCTAGTGGACTAGCGGAAGAGACCCAGTACTTC. It translates to CSASGLAEETQYF.

V usage is TRBV10-3 and J usage is TRBJ2-7; 8 nucleotides match TRBD1. J gave up 3 bases and V 2 bases, and 6 bases lay outside the gene matches. In germline, CDR1 is ENHRY, CDR2 SYGVKD. The CDR3 is 15 residues long. Here the CDR3 DNA reads TGTGCCATCAGTGAGGAGGGGACAGGAGACTACGAGCAGTACTTC. Protein sequence: CAISEEGTGDYEQYF.

This clonotype was seen repeatedly, ten times or more. The chain recombines TRBV5-1 with TRBJ2-3; D is perhaps TRBD1 (5 bases). The CDR3 runs 14 residues. V gave up 7 bases and J gave up 0 bases, with 12 bases separating them. Germline V CDR1 and CDR2: SGHRS, YFSETQ. Here the CDR3 DNA reads TGCGCCAGCGGGGCGGAGACTAGCACAGATACGCAGTATTTT. Encoded protein: CASGAETSTDTQYF. The variable domain in full, completed from reference TRBV5-1 and TRBJ2-3, reads KAGVTQTPRYLIKTRGQQVTLSCSPISGHRSVSWYQQTPGQGLQFLFEYFSETQRNKGNFPGRFSGRQFSNSRSEMNVSTLELGDSALYLCASGAETSTDTQYFGPGTRLTVL.

This clonotype appeared a few times. V usage is TRBV15 and J usage is TRBJ2-1; the match to TRBD2 covers 10 bases. J was trimmed by 5 bases and V by 0 bases; bases with no gene match: 7. CDR1 is LNHNV and CDR2 is YYDKDF in the germline V gene (reference sequence). CDR3 length: 17 amino acids. CDR3 in DNA: TGTGCCACCAGCAGAGAGCGGAATAGCGGGGGGAACAATGAGCAGTTCTTC. Protein product: CATSRERNSGGNNEQFF.